Listed below are T cell receptor beta chains from one sample, sequenced in a study of T cell responses to AZD1222 COVID-19 vaccine. The protocol was immunoSEQ multiplex PCR, while the TCRdb copy is restricted to in-frame clones and leaves out a portion. The data show some 130,000 clones, with 90% to 95% seen just once and 1.5% to 2% held by the top ten. Sequenced material: peripheral blood, taken on day 0 of AZD1222 vaccination. All receptors come from an adult in good health. The CDR3 runs from the conserved cysteine through the conserved F or W. A D gene is named only where the DNA matches it firmly. Not all rows give a size; the values are once, few, many and, for expanded clones, a class.

V: TRBV7-8; J: TRBJ1-1; size: NA; D: TRBD1; CDR3: CASSLLAPGQGPTEAFF; DNA: TGTGCCAGCAGCTTGCTTGCTCCGGGACAGGGCCCAACTGAAGCTTTCTTT
V: TRBV27; J: TRBJ2-5; size: NA; D: NA; CDR3: CASRGSGRTQETQYF; DNA: TGTGCCAGCAGAGGCTCCGGTCGAACCCAAGAGACCCAGTACTTC
V: TRBV9; J: TRBJ2-7; size: NA; D: TRBD1; CDR3: CASSDHRGNEQYF; DNA: TGTGCCAGCAGCGACCACAGGGGGAACGAGCAGTACTTC
V: TRBV11-2; J: TRBJ2-7; size: NA; D: NA; CDR3: CASILDSTSYEQYF; DNA: TGTGCCAGCATCTTAGACTCAACAAGCTACGAGCAGTACTTC
V: TRBV7-2; J: TRBJ2-7; size: NA; D: NA; CDR3: CASSLVSPGSEQYF; DNA: TGTGCCAGCAGCTTAGTATCCCCCGGGTCCGAGCAGTACTTC
V: TRBV19; J: TRBJ1-1; size: NA; D: NA; CDR3: CASSMLAGGDTEAFF; DNA: TGTGCCAGTAGTATGTTGGCCGGAGGGGACACTGAAGCTTTCTTT
V: TRBV5-6; J: TRBJ2-7; size: NA; D: TRBD1; CDR3: CASSWTGSYEQYF; DNA: TGTGCCAGCAGCTGGACAGGGTCCTACGAGCAGTACTTC
V: TRBV3-1/TRBV3-2; J: TRBJ2-1; size: NA; D: NA; CDR3: CASSPRANSMGPSNEQFF; DNA: TGTGCCAGCAGCCCCCGGGCCAATTCTATGGGGCCCTCGAATGAGCAGTTCTTC
V: TRBV30; J: TRBJ1-2; size: NA; D: NA; CDR3: CAWSGSSGALYTF; DNA: TGTGCCTGGAGTGGGTCCTCGGGGGCCCTCTACACCTTC
V: TRBV10-3; J: TRBJ1-1; size: NA; D: TRBD1; CDR3: CAISTGTVNTEAFF; DNA: TGTGCCATCAGTACCGGGACAGTGAACACTGAAGCTTTCTTT
V: TRBV9; J: TRBJ1-5; size: NA; D: NA; CDR3: CASSVGTNQPQHF; DNA: TGTGCCAGCAGCGTCGGGACAAATCAGCCCCAGCATTTT
V: TRBV29-1; J: TRBJ2-3; size: NA; D: TRBD1; CDR3: CSVAGTGTPDTQYF; DNA: TGCAGCGTCGCCGGGACAGGGACTCCAGATACGCAGTATTTT
V: TRBV30; J: TRBJ1-2; size: NA; D: TRBD1; CDR3: CAWSVPPWTGSGYTF; DNA: TGTGCCTGGAGTGTACCTCCTTGGACAGGGAGCGGCTACACCTTC
V: TRBV9; J: TRBJ1-1; size: NA; D: TRBD1; CDR3: CASSDRDTEAFF; DNA: TGTGCCAGCTCCGACAGGGACACTGAAGCTTTCTTT
V: TRBV7-7; J: TRBJ1-4; size: NA; D: TRBD1; CDR3: CASSPTGGSTEKLFF; DNA: TGTGCTAGCAGCCCAACAGGGGGCTCCACGGAAAAACTGTTTTTT
V: TRBV6-2/TRBV6-3; J: TRBJ1-1; size: NA; D: NA; CDR3: CASSSDRDTEAFF; DNA: TGTGCCAGCAGTTCAGACCGGGACACTGAAGCTTTCTTT
V: TRBV15; J: TRBJ1-1; size: NA; D: TRBD1; CDR3: CATSRVNRGTVNTEAFF; DNA: TGTGCCACCAGCAGAGTGAACAGGGGGACCGTGAACACTGAAGCTTTCTTT
V: TRBV11-3; J: TRBJ2-3; size: NA; D: TRBD2; CDR3: CASSSQTSGLTDTQYF; DNA: TGTGCCAGCAGCTCCCAGACTAGCGGACTCACAGATACGCAGTATTTT
V: TRBV27; J: TRBJ2-7; size: NA; D: NA; CDR3: CASSSPRGGATYEQYF; DNA: TGTGCCAGCAGTTCCCCGAGGGGGGGGGCAACCTACGAGCAGTACTTC
V: TRBV19; J: TRBJ2-1; size: NA; D: TRBD2; CDR3: CASSPGLAGGPVFF; DNA: TGTGCCAGTTCTCCGGGACTAGCGGGAGGGCCGGTGTTCTTC
V: TRBV5-5; J: TRBJ1-2; size: NA; D: NA; CDR3: CASSPLEQGLGGYTF; DNA: TGTGCCAGCAGCCCTCTTGAACAGGGTTTGGGCGGCTACACCTTC
V: TRBV2; J: TRBJ1-6; size: NA; D: NA; CDR3: CASSEWFVGIRDNSPLHF; DNA: TGTGCCAGCAGTGAGTGGTTCGTAGGGATACGGGATAATTCACCCCTCCACTTT
V: TRBV5-1; J: TRBJ1-3; size: NA; D: NA; CDR3: CASSLDGNTIYF; DNA: TGCGCCAGCAGCTTAGATGGAAACACCATATATTTT
V: TRBV15; J: TRBJ2-3; size: NA; D: NA; CDR3: CATSLDRHSGDTQYF; DNA: TGTGCCACCAGCTTAGACAGGCACAGCGGGGATACGCAGTATTTT
V: TRBV28; J: TRBJ1-1; size: NA; D: NA; CDR3: CASSSGGAMNTEAFF; DNA: TGTGCCAGCAGTTCTGGTGGAGCTATGAACACTGAAGCTTTCTTT
V: TRBV11-2; J: TRBJ2-7; size: NA; D: TRBD1; CDR3: CASSLVGGQGLYEQYF; DNA: TGTGCCAGCAGCTTAGTCGGGGGACAGGGGTTATACGAGCAGTACTTC
V: TRBV6-5; J: TRBJ1-6; size: NA; D: NA; CDR3: CASSSPGNSPLHF; DNA: TGTGCCAGCAGTTCGCCGGGAAATTCACCCCTCCACTTT
V: TRBV3-1/TRBV3-2; J: TRBJ1-2; size: NA; D: NA; CDR3: CASSQGQGHGGYTF; DNA: TGTGCCAGCAGCCAAGGTCAGGGCCACGGGGGCTACACCTTC
V: TRBV3-1/TRBV3-2; J: TRBJ2-2; size: NA; D: NA; CDR3: CASSQVFRGELFF; DNA: TGTGCCAGCAGCCAAGTTTTTCGGGGGGAGCTGTTTTTT
V: TRBV12-3/TRBV12-4; J: TRBJ2-7; size: NA; D: NA; CDR3: CASSLFGVEQYF; DNA: TGTGCCAGCAGTTTATTCGGAGTCGAGCAGTACTTC
V: TRBV29-1; J: TRBJ1-4; size: NA; D: NA; CDR3: CSVALDRAQLNEKLFF; DNA: TGCAGCGTTGCCCTGGACAGAGCTCAACTTAATGAAAAACTGTTTTTT
V: TRBV4-2; J: TRBJ2-7; size: NA; D: TRBD2; CDR3: CASSQDLGSGDRRTYF; DNA: TGTGCCAGCAGCCAAGATCTAGGTAGCGGGGACCGGCGGACGTACTTC
V: TRBV12-3/TRBV12-4; J: TRBJ2-2; size: NA; D: NA; CDR3: CAIQQVNTGELFF; DNA: TGTGCCATACAACAGGTAAACACCGGGGAGCTGTTTTTT
V: TRBV9; J: TRBJ2-7; size: NA; D: TRBD1; CDR3: CASSVAQGAKPYEQYF; DNA: TGTGCCAGCAGCGTAGCTCAGGGGGCGAAGCCCTACGAGCAGTACTTC
V: TRBV7-9; J: TRBJ2-1; size: NA; D: NA; CDR3: CASRPGSSSYNEQFF; DNA: TGTGCCAGCCGACCCGGCAGCAGCTCCTACAATGAGCAGTTCTTC
V: TRBV9; J: TRBJ2-3; size: NA; D: TRBD1; CDR3: CASSLDGPRGLKDTQYF; DNA: TGTGCCAGCAGCTTAGATGGGCCCAGGGGGCTTAAAGATACGCAGTATTTT
V: TRBV5-1; J: TRBJ2-7; size: NA; D: TRBD2; CDR3: CASSLAREGRTAYEQYF; DNA: TGCGCCAGCAGCTTGGCCCGGGAGGGCAGGACCGCCTACGAGCAGTACTTC
V: TRBV12-3/TRBV12-4; J: TRBJ1-1; size: once; D: NA; CDR3: CASSPQGLEEAFF; DNA: TGTGCCAGCAGTCCTCAGGGTCTAGAAGAAGCTTTCTTT
V: TRBV5-1; J: TRBJ2-7; size: NA; D: NA; CDR3: CASSGGTPDYEQYF; DNA: TGCGCCAGCAGCGGCGGGACACCAGACTACGAGCAGTACTTC
V: TRBV3-1/TRBV3-2; J: TRBJ2-2; size: once; D: NA; CDR3: CASSQDRQYGELFF; DNA: TGTGCCAGCAGCCAAGATCGGCAGTACGGGGAGCTGTTTTTT